Below are 23 T cell receptor beta chains sequenced from a single sample in a study of blood T cell repertoires in COVID-19 (TCRdb year 2020). The library came from the immunoSEQ multiplex PCR assay. The clones in this table, taken by TCRdb from immuneACCESS, are in-frame only. Not every clone is retained; where verified, under half of the shortfall comes from an unresolved V gene, and the cause of the rest is unknown. The sample profile shows about 95,000 clones; 81% of them were found once. The ten largest clones represent under 5% of the sample. Input material: peripheral blood. The receptors shown here come from an elderly man with COVID-19, enrolled during active disease.

The CDR3 sequence: CSVVILAAEQYF. The CDR3 DNA sequence: TGCAGCGTTGTTATCTTAGCCGCCGAGCAGTACTTC. The chain uses TRBV29-1 and TRBJ2-7; unclear D gene. This CDR3 contains 12 residues. With 4 bases removed from V and 6 bases from J, the gap between germline ends came to 13 bases. Germline CDR1 is SQVTM and CDR2 is ANQGSEA.

The chain combines TRBV24-1 with TRBJ1-1; D remains unclear. Per germline, CDR1 KGHDR and CDR2 SFDVKD. The CDR3 is 14 amino acids. Trimming shortened V by 9 bases and J by 2 bases, and 15 bases separated the two germline ends. The CDR3 DNA reads TGTGCCACCCGAGGTGCGGACTCAAACACTGAAGCTTTCTTT. This codes for CATRGADSNTEAFF.

The chain carries TRBV5-4 and TRBJ2-5; 8 nucleotides line up with TRBD1. With 4 bases clipped from V and 4 bases from J, the junction kept 9 bases outside the gene matches. The CDR3 has 15 amino acids. Germline CDR1 is SGHNT and CDR2 is YYREEE (reference sequence). For the CDR3, the DNA is TGTGCCAGCAGCCTAGACAGGGGTAAGGGAGAGACCCAGTACTTC. Protein: CASSLDRGKGETQYF.

The genes are TRBV4-3 and TRBJ1-4; 9 bases are shared with TRBD1. This CDR3 has 16 residues. V trimming: 2 bases; J trimming: 3 bases; junction bases outside the gene matches: 4. Germline CDR1 and CDR2: LGHNA and YSLEER. CDR3 residues: CASSQRQGGANEKLFF. CDR3 nucleotides: TGCGCCAGCAGCCAAAGACAGGGGGGAGCTAATGAAAAACTGTTTTTT.

V is TRBV10-2 and J is TRBJ2-1; 10 positions match TRBD2. The V gene's germline CDR1 is WSHSY and CDR2 SAAADI. V was pared by 3 bases and J by 7 bases, with 12 bases of the junction left unmatched. The CDR3 sequence is 17 residues long. CDR3 residues: CASSDASGRAKRNEQFF. CDR3 in DNA: TGCGCCAGCAGTGACGCGAGCGGGAGGGCCAAGAGGAATGAGCAGTTCTTC.

This clone was counted only a few times. This chain uses TRBV30 with TRBJ1-2; TRBD1 aligns across 10 bases. Germline CDR1 GTSNPN, CDR2 SVGIG (reference sequence). V was clipped by 0 bases and J by 5 bases; unmatched bases: 3. This CDR3 is 14 amino acids long. CDR3 residues: CAWSVPGQGYGYTF. The CDR3 DNA reads as TGTGCCTGGAGTGTTCCGGGACAGGGGTATGGCTACACCTTC.

V is TRBV27 and J is TRBJ1-5; D call uncertain. The CDR3 spans 16 residues. Germline CDR1 MNHEY, CDR2 SMNVEV (reference sequence). V lost 6 bases to trimming and J lost 4 bases, with 19 bases between them. CDR3 sequence: CASSSAAWEGNQPQHF. CDR3 nucleotides: TGTGCCAGCAGCTCTGCCGCTTGGGAGGGAAATCAGCCCCAGCATTTT.

V is TRBV18 and J is TRBJ1-1; the D gene is possibly TRBD1 (5 bases). CDR1 is KGHSH and CDR2 is LQKENI in the germline V gene. This CDR3 is 13 amino acids long. V was cut by 5 bases and J by 7 bases, with 14 bases left in between. CDR3 amino acids: CASSGSGIVEAFF. As DNA, the CDR3 is TGTGCCAGCTCAGGATCAGGGATTGTTGAAGCTTTCTTT.

The chain joins TRBV7-6 to TRBJ1-6; 9 nucleotides match TRBD1. Germline CDR1 is SGHVS and CDR2 is FNYEAQ. V lost 5 bases and J lost 7; bases outside the gene matches: 6. This CDR3 has 15 amino acids. The CDR3 nucleotides are TGTGCCAGCAGCCCCGGGACAGGGCAAAATTCACCCCTCCACTTT. Protein: CASSPGTGQNSPLHF.

The V and J genes are TRBV29-1 and TRBJ2-1; 9 positions agree with TRBD2. CDR1 and CDR2 (germline): SQVTM, ANQGSEA. Trimming removed 6 bases from V and 3 bases from J; junction bases left unmatched: 12. This CDR3 is built from 16 residues. The CDR3 bases are TGCAGCGTCCCGTATCGGCCTAGCGGGATCTACAATGAGCAGTTCTTC. The encoded protein is CSVPYRPSGIYNEQFF.

This chain connects TRBV4-1 to TRBJ2-3; 7 nucleotides line up with TRBD2. The CDR3 runs 16 residues. Germline lookup yields CDR1 MGHRA and CDR2 YSYEKL. The trim removed 6 bases at V and 4 bases at J, leaving 13 bases unmatched. The CDR3, as DNA: TGCGCCAGCAGGGACATGGCGGGAGTAAAGGCAGATACGCAGTATTTT. Translated, it gives CASRDMAGVKADTQYF.

About this clone itself: The junction departs from the called germline gene at one end, perhaps through a read error. The genes are TRBV5-1 and TRBJ2-3; TRBD2 agrees at 14 bases. Germline CDR1 is SGHRS and CDR2 is YFSETQ. The length of the CDR3 is 18 residues. CDR3 sequence: CARSLGGLAGASTDTQYF. DNA of the CDR3: TGCGCCCGCAGCTTGGGGGGACTAGCGGGGGCGAGCACAGATACGCAGTATTTT.

The chain employs TRBV19 and TRBJ1-1; 10 nucleotides match TRBD1. V lost 8 bases, J lost 5 bases, and 14 bases stayed unmatched. This CDR3 has 16 amino acids. CDR1 is LNHDA and CDR2 is SQIVND in the germline V gene (reference sequence). As DNA, the CDR3 is TGTGCCAGTCGAGTAGTGGGGGCGGACAGGGGGACTGAAGCTTTCTTT. Translation gives CASRVVGADRGTEAFF.

This chain joins TRBV7-8 and TRBJ2-7, with D perhaps matching TRBD2 (5 bases). The V end lost 1 base, the J end lost 0 bases, and 10 bases lay between the germline ends. In germline, CDR1 is SGHVS, CDR2 FQNEAQ. The CDR3 contains 15 residues. The CDR3 spells CASSLDEGYSYEQYF. Here the CDR3 DNA reads TGTGCCAGCAGCTTAGATGAGGGATACTCCTACGAGCAGTACTTC.

This chain joins TRBV7-3 and TRBJ2-1, with TRBD2 identical over 11 bases. This CDR3 comprises 16 residues. The germline CDR1 and CDR2 sequences are SGHTA and FQGTGA. With V trimmed by 4 bases and J by 5 bases, 7 bases remained unmatched. CDR3 coding DNA: TGTGCCAGCAGCTCCCGGGGGACTAGCGGAAACAATGAGCAGTTCTTC. Its protein product is CASSSRGTSGNNEQFF.

V is TRBV6-4 and J is TRBJ2-7; a possible D gene is TRBD2 (6 bases). Germline CDR1 MRHNA, CDR2 SNTAGT. This CDR3 region has 13 residues. V lost 4 bases to trimming and J lost 6 bases, with 13 bases between them. The CDR3: CASSVHQGGEQYF. CDR3 coding DNA: TGTGCCAGCAGTGTCCACCAGGGAGGCGAGCAGTACTTC.

The chain carries TRBV19 and TRBJ2-1, with D unclear. Per germline, CDR1 LNHDA and CDR2 SQIVND (reference sequence). This CDR3 contains 15 residues. V shed 7 bases and J shed 6 bases, with 19 bases lying between them. For the CDR3, the DNA is TGTGCCAGTAACGTTGCAGGATTTTCGAGCAATGAGCAGTTCTTC. Protein: CASNVAGFSSNEQFF.

The chain has TRBV7-2 and TRBJ2-7, with D maybe TRBD1 (6 bases). The CDR3 runs 15 residues. Germline assignment: CDR1 SGHTA and CDR2 FQGNSA. Trimming removed 6 bases at V and 1 base at J, with 16 bases between. CDR3 sequence: CASSRDNQRSYEQYF. The DNA of the CDR3 is TGTGCCAGCAGTCGGGACAACCAGAGGTCCTACGAGCAGTACTTC.

The chain recombines TRBV6-2 or TRBV6-3 with TRBJ2-4; TRBD2 aligns across 9 bases. V shed 2 bases and J 2 bases; nucleotides not matched to a gene: 13. The CDR3 length is 19 residues. CDR1 is MNHEY and CDR2 is SVGEGT in the germline V gene. The CDR3 protein is CASSYEAGGPKQTKNIQYF. The CDR3, as DNA: TGTGCCAGCAGTTACGAGGCGGGGGGGCCGAAGCAAACCAAAAACATTCAGTACTTC.

With regard to this clone: A read error may produce the germline difference seen at one junction end. The chain carries TRBV7-9 and TRBJ2-7; D is perhaps TRBD1 (6 bases). The CDR3 has 14 amino acids. Germline CDR1 is SEHNR and CDR2 is FQNEAQ (reference sequence). The CDR3 bases are TGTGCCAGCAGCCTAGCCGGGGCCAGGGGCGAGCAGTACTTC. Its translation: CASSLAGARGEQYF. Full variable domain (remainder filled in from reference TRBV7-9 and TRBJ2-7): DTGVSQNPRHKITKRGQNVTFRCDPISEHNRLYWYRQTLGQGPEFLTYFQNEAQLEKSRLLSDRFSAERPKGSFSTLEIQRTEQGDSAMYLCASSLAGARGEQYFGPGTRLTVT.

The rearrangement joins TRBV19 to TRBJ1-6; D unclear. The germline CDR1 and CDR2 sequences are LNHDA and SQIVND (reference sequence). The CDR3 length is 13 residues. V dropped 4 bases and J dropped 8 bases, with 9 bases sitting between them. The CDR3 is CASSTLQDSPLHF. The CDR3 bases are TGTGCCAGTAGTACCCTTCAGGATTCACCCCTCCACTTT.

This chain joins TRBV6-5 and TRBJ1-3, with a tentative D call TRBD1 (5 bases). Germline CDR1 is MNHEY and CDR2 is SVGAGI. The CDR3 consists of 13 residues. The V and J ends lost 8 bases and 2 bases respectively, with 10 bases between them. CDR3 nucleotide sequence: TGTGCCAGCTTTGCGGGGGCTGGAAACACCATATATTTT. Amino acid sequence: CASFAGAGNTIYF.

The V call is TRBV6-5, the J call TRBJ2-5; D not certain. CDR3 length: 14 residues. Germline CDR1 reads MNHEY; CDR2 reads SVGAGI. V lost 0 bases and J lost 1, with 6 bases in between. The CDR3 reads CASSYSGPQETQYF. In nucleotides, the CDR3 is TGTGCCAGCAGTTACTCGGGCCCCCAAGAGACCCAGTACTTC.